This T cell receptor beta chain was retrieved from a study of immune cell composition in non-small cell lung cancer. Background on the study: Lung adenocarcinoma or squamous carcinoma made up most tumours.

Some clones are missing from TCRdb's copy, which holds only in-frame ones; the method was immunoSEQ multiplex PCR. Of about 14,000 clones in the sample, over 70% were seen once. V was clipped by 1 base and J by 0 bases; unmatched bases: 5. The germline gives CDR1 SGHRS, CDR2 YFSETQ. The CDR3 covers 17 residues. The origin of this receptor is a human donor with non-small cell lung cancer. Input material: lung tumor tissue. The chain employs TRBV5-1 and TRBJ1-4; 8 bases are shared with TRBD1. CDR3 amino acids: CASSLFAQGATNEKLFF. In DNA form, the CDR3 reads TGCGCCAGCAGCTTGTTTGCACAGGGGGCAACTAATGAAAAACTGTTTTTT.